This paragraph reports one T cell receptor beta chain. This entry comes from a study of technical replicates of blood from a handful of donors. Profiling relied on immunoSEQ multiplex PCR, and the TCRdb table lists in-frame clones only, not all of them. Seen here are just over 80,000 clones, approximately 94% observed once, and the top ten hold around 0.41%. Germline V gene lookup returns CDR1 MNHEY and CDR2 SMNVEV (reference sequence). Losses at the gene ends were 7 bases for V and 10 bases for J; bases not matched to a gene: 6. The CDR3 has 13 amino acids. The chain links TRBV27 to TRBJ2-1; TRBD2 agrees at 11 bases. The sample was T cells isolated from PBMCs. This TCR came from a human donor in good health. CDR3 sequence (DNA): TGTGCCAGCACTTTTAGCGGGAGGGCCGAGCAGTTCTTC. Encoded protein: CASTFSGRAEQFF.